Listed below are T cell receptor beta chains from one sample, sequenced in a study of blood T cell repertoires in COVID-19. Here immunoSEQ multiplex PCR was the method, and the copy in TCRdb shows in-frame clones only, minus some. Of 260,000 or so clones listed, over 75% are singletons. Sequencing was carried out using peripheral blood. The receptors come from a human donor in a cohort sampled during active COVID-19. The CDR3 runs from the conserved cysteine through the conserved F or W. The D gene is left open where the match is weak. The listing skips clone size in some rows; elsewhere it reads once, few, many or a size class.

abundance,d_gene,j_gene,v_gene,CDR3nt,CDR3aa
NA,NA,TRBJ2-1,TRBV7-2,TGTGCCAGCAGCATCCATTCCGGAGTTAACAATGAGCAGTTCTTC,CASSIHSGVNNEQFF
NA,TRBD1,TRBJ2-7,TRBV10-1,TGCGCCAGCAGTGCTGGGACAGGGGTCAACGAGCAGTACTTC,CASSAGTGVNEQYF
NA,TRBD1,TRBJ1-1,TRBV5-1,TGCGCCTGTAAGAAGAACAGGGGGGATTTGAACACTGAAGCTTTCTTT,CACKKNRGDLNTEAFF
few,NA,TRBJ2-7,TRBV14,TGTGCCAGCAGCCAAGAAATAAGGGAGGACGTTCCCTACGAGCAGTACTTC,CASSQEIREDVPYEQYF
NA,NA,TRBJ2-7,TRBV5-4,TGTGCCAGCAGCCCGGGGACAACCTACGAGCAGTACTTC,CASSPGTTYEQYF
NA,NA,TRBJ1-2,TRBV6-5,TGTGCCAGCAGTTACTCGATTGTACGGGGTTTTGGCTACACCTTC,CASSYSIVRGFGYTF
NA,NA,TRBJ1-4,TRBV28,TGTGCCAGCAGTTCGTCCGGCGCGGGAAGGGGTGAAAAACTGTTTTTT,CASSSSGAGRGEKLFF
NA,TRBD2,TRBJ2-1,TRBV5-6,TGTGCCAGCAGCCCCGGACTAGCGGGAGCCCTTTACAATGAGCAGTTCTTC,CASSPGLAGALYNEQFF
NA,TRBD2,TRBJ2-1,TRBV5-1,TGCGCCAGCAGCTTGTCCTCTAAATTGACTAGCGGGAGGAACAATGAGCAGTTCTTC,CASSLSSKLTSGRNNEQFF
NA,TRBD2,TRBJ2-1,TRBV7-6,TGTGCCAGCAGCCTAGGGACTAACCCTCACAATGAGCAGTTCTTC,CASSLGTNPHNEQFF
NA,NA,TRBJ1-2,TRBV19,TGTGCCAGTAGCGCGGCTCGATTAACTAATAACTATGGCTACACCTTC,CASSAARLTNNYGYTF
NA,TRBD2,TRBJ2-1,TRBV15,TGTGCCACCAGCCCCCGTAGAGCGGGGAAACGTCTTGACCACAATGAGCAGTTCTTC,CATSPRRAGKRLDHNEQFF
once,TRBD2,TRBJ2-7,TRBV27,TGTGCCAGCACCCTCCAGGCCGGGAGGCCCCTCTACGAGCAGTACTTC,CASTLQAGRPLYEQYF